The 15 T cell receptor beta chains listed next were all sequenced from one sample in a study of blood T cell repertoires in COVID-19. Some clones are missing from TCRdb's copy, which holds only in-frame ones; the method was immunoSEQ multiplex PCR. The sample holds about 51,000 clones, about 86% seen once. Sequenced input: peripheral blood. The receptors were sampled from a man of 80 years or more with active COVID-19.

The chain is built from TRBV21-1 and TRBJ2-7; TRBD2, the table's D call, lacks a check against the DNA. TRBV21-1 is a known pseudogene. The CDR3 is made up of 15 amino acids. DNA for the CDR3: TGTGCCAGCACCTCGGGACTTTGGAAATCCTACGAGCAGTACTTC. Residues: CASTSGLWKSYEQYF.

This rearrangement joins TRBV7-2 to TRBJ1-2; 10 nucleotides line up with TRBD1. From germline, CDR1 is SGHTA and CDR2 FQGNSA. CDR3 length equals 16 residues. The V and J ends lost 2 bases and 2 bases, in that order; junction bases with no gene match: 5. CDR3 protein: CASSLSSGQGNYGYTF. The CDR3 nucleotides are TGTGCCAGCAGCTTATCCTCGGGACAGGGGAACTATGGCTACACCTTC.

The J gene is TRBJ1-4, the V gene TRBV6-5; possible D gene TRBD1, 5 bases. This CDR3 is built from 13 residues. V dropped 6 bases and J dropped 4 bases, with 9 bases sitting between them. In germline, CDR1 is MNHEY, CDR2 SVGAGI. The chain's CDR3 is CASRPTDNEKLFF. CDR3 nucleotides: TGTGCCAGCAGACCGACAGATAATGAAAAACTGTTTTTT.

The CDR3, as DNA: TGTGCCAGTAGTATAGCTGTCGGGACAGGGAGCCCTGGGGCCAACGTCCTGACTTTC. Protein: CASSIAVGTGSPGANVLTF. The rearrangement joins TRBV19 to TRBJ2-6; TRBD1 matches at 9 bases. Unmatched junction bases numbered 9, after V lost 1 base and J lost 2 bases. From germline, CDR1 is LNHDA and CDR2 SQIVND (reference sequence). This CDR3 is built from 19 residues.

The J gene is TRBJ2-5, the V gene TRBV3-1 (or the pseudogene TRBV3-2); a weak D match, TRBD2 (5 bases). Germline V gene lookup returns CDR1 LGHDT and CDR2 YNNKEL (reference sequence). V was pared by 0 bases and J by 5 bases, with 16 bases between. The CDR3 sequence is 16 residues long. The CDR3, as DNA: TGTGCCAGCAGCCAAGATCTTCAGCGTCGCGGGGAGACCCAGTACTTC. Protein sequence: CASSQDLQRRGETQYF.

This clone has only one observation. The V gene is TRBV7-2, the J gene TRBJ2-7; D might be TRBD2 (6 bases). Germline lookup yields CDR1 SGHTA and CDR2 FQGNSA. Trimming took off 1 base at V and 1 base at J, with 11 bases between the two ends. This CDR3 is 15 amino acids long. The CDR3 is CASSLGREQSYEQYF. CDR3 coding DNA: TGTGCCAGCAGCTTAGGTCGGGAGCAGTCCTACGAGCAGTACTTC.

V usage is TRBV30 and J usage is TRBJ1-1; the D gene is possibly TRBD1 (5 bases). The V and J ends lost 0 bases and 9 bases respectively, with 11 bases between them. The CDR3 covers 12 residues. Per the germline V gene, CDR1 is GTSNPN and CDR2 is SVGIG (reference sequence). CDR3 DNA: TGTGCCTGGAGTGTAGCTTCAGGGAAAGCTTTCTTT. Its protein is CAWSVASGKAFF.

The chain joins TRBV27 to TRBJ2-7; D remains unclear. Trimming cost V 1 base and J 2 bases, with 6 bases left between them. This CDR3 comprises 13 residues. Germline V gives CDR1 MNHEY, CDR2 SMNVEV (reference sequence). The chain's CDR3 is CASSLYEAYEQYF. The CDR3 DNA sequence: TGTGCCAGCAGTTTATACGAGGCCTACGAGCAGTACTTC.

This clone appeared once. V is TRBV27 and J is TRBJ2-3; 10 nucleotides match TRBD2. The ends lost 3 bases at V and 4 bases at J; junction bases unmatched: 10. The CDR3 is 17 residues long. The germline CDR1 and CDR2 sequences are MNHEY and SMNVEV (reference sequence). The CDR3 loop is CASSFGLAGVQADTQYF. CDR3 DNA: TGTGCCAGCAGTTTCGGGCTAGCGGGAGTTCAAGCAGATACGCAGTATTTT.

The chain has TRBV28 and TRBJ2-1; perhaps TRBD2 as D (5 bases). Trimming removed 6 bases at V and 10 bases at J, with 10 bases between. The CDR3 contains 11 residues. Germline assignment: CDR1 MDHEN and CDR2 SYDVKM. The chain's CDR3 is CASSPPGEQFF. In nucleotides, the CDR3 is TGTGCCAGCAGCCCCCCGGGGGAGCAGTTCTTC. Filled out from reference TRBV28 and TRBJ2-1, the complete variable domain reads DVKVTQSSRYLVKRTGEKVFLECVQDMDHENMFWYRQDPGLGLRLIYFSYDVKMKEKGDIPEGYSVSREKKERFSLILESASTNQTSMYLCASSPPGEQFFGPGTRLTVL.

CDR3 sequence: CASSLGSGDTQYF. CDR3 coding DNA: TGTGCCAGCAGCTTAGGCTCCGGGGATACGCAGTATTTT. The rearrangement links TRBV11-2 to TRBJ2-3, with D hard to call. From germline, CDR1 is SGHAT and CDR2 FQNNGV. The CDR3 contains 13 residues. The ends were cut back, 1 base at V and 6 bases at J, with 8 bases in the middle.

V and J are TRBV5-5 and TRBJ1-2; D remains unclear. The CDR3 is made up of 13 amino acids. Trimming removed 0 bases at V and 8 bases at J, with 11 bases between. Germline V gene data show CDR1 as SGHKS and CDR2 as YYEKEE (reference sequence). CDR3 residues: CASSLGRAKGYTF. As DNA, the CDR3 is TGTGCCAGCAGCTTGGGGCGGGCGAAGGGCTACACCTTC.

V gene TRBV4-2 combines with J gene TRBJ2-5; the match to TRBD2 covers 8 bases. The length of the CDR3 is 16 residues. V was pared by 1 base and J by 5 bases, with 9 bases of the junction left unmatched. CDR1 is LGHNA and CDR2 is YNFKEQ in the germline V gene. CDR3 sequence (DNA): TGTGCCAGCAGCCAAGGTCCGGGAGGGCCGAGGGAGACCCAGTACTTC. Amino acid sequence: CASSQGPGGPRETQYF.

This chain connects TRBV6-5 to TRBJ2-2; D uncertain. Germline loops: CDR1 MNHEY, CDR2 SVGAGI. This CDR3 comprises 14 residues. V shed 5 bases and J shed 4 bases, with 11 bases lying between them. CDR3 in amino acids: CASSRSLITGELFF. The CDR3 nucleotides read TGTGCCAGCAGTAGAAGCCTAATCACCGGGGAGCTGTTTTTT.

The chain carries TRBV28 and TRBJ1-1; possibly TRBD1 for D (6 bases). The germline V gene has CDR1 MDHEN and CDR2 SYDVKM. This CDR3 is 16 amino acids long. V dropped 6 bases and J dropped 0 bases, with 17 bases sitting between them. The CDR3 region has the DNA TGTGCCAGCAGGAGGTTACAACAGGGCTTGAACACTGAAGCTTTCTTT. This gives the protein CASRRLQQGLNTEAFF.